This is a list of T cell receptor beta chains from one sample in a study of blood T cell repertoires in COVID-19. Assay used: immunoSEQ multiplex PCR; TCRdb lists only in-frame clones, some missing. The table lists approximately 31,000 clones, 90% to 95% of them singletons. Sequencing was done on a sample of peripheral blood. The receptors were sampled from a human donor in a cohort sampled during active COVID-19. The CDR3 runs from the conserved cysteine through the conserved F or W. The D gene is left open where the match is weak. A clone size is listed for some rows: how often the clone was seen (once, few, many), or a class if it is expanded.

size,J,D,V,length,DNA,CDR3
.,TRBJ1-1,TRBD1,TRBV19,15,TGTGCCAGTAGTATCCCGGGACAGGGGGGCACTGAAGCTTTCTTT,CASSIPGQGGTEAFF
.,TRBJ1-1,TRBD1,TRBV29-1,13,TGCAGCGTTTTTCGGACAGGGTTGGCTGAAGCTTTCTTT,CSVFRTGLAEAFF
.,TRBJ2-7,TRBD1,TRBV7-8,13,TGTGCCAGCAGCTTAGCTCAGGGGGACGAGCAGTACTTC,CASSLAQGDEQYF
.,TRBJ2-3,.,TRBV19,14,TGTGCCAGTAGGGGTCTAGCCCTCACAGATACGCAGTATTTT,CASRGLALTDTQYF
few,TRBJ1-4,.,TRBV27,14,TGTGCCAGCAGTTCCAGGGGCCCTGATGAAAAACTGTTTTTT,CASSSRGPDEKLFF
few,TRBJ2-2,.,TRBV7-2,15,TGTGCCAGCAGCCGGGACTGGACGAACACCGGGGAGCTGTTTTTT,CASSRDWTNTGELFF
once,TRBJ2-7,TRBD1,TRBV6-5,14,TGTGCCAGCATCCGGACAGGAGGTCCCTACGAGCAGTACTTC,CASIRTGGPYEQYF
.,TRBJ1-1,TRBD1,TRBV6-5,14,TGTGCCAGCACCCGGACAGGGGGGAACACTGAAGCTTTCTTT,CASTRTGGNTEAFF
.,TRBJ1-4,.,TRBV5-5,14,TGTGCCAGCAGCTTGGACAGCTATAATGAAAAACTGTTTTTT,CASSLDSYNEKLFF
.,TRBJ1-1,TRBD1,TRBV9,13,TGTGCCAGCAGCGTAGAGGGACAGGGGCCAGCTTTCTTT,CASSVEGQGPAFF
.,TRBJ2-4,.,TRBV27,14,TGTGCCAGCACCGACAGGGAGGCACAAAACATTCAGTACTTC,CASTDREAQNIQYF
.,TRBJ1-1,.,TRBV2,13,TGTGCCAGCACGGCAGGGGAGAACACTGAAGCTTTCTTT,CASTAGENTEAFF
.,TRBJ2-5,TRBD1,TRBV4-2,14,TGTGCCAGCAGCCAAGATCTCAGGGGGGAGACCCAGTACTTC,CASSQDLRGETQYF
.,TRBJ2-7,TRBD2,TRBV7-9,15,TGTGCCAGCAGCCCAAGGCTAGCGGGAGTGCGGGAGCAGTACTTC,CASSPRLAGVREQYF
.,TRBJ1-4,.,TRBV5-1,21,TGCGCCAGCAGCCTTAACAGGGTTGCTGACATATCAACCGCCTATAATGAAAAACTGTTTTTT,CASSLNRVADISTAYNEKLFF
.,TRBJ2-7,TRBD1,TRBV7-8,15,TGTGCCAGCAGCTCCCCGGGGACAGGGAAGTACGAGCAGTACTTC,CASSSPGTGKYEQYF
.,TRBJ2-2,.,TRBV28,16,TGTGCCAGCAGTCCCAATTCGGGAGATTTCACCGGGGAGCTGTTTTTT,CASSPNSGDFTGELFF
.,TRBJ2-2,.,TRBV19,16,TGTGCCAGTAGATTGAGCGGGACATGGAACACCGGGGAGCTGTTTTTT,CASRLSGTWNTGELFF
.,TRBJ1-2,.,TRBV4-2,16,TGTGCCAGCAGCCCGACCGGCGAGCAGCGATCCTATGGCTACACCTTC,CASSPTGEQRSYGYTF
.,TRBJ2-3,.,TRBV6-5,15,TGTGCCAGCAGTTACTCTGGCAGAAGCACAGATACGCAGTATTTT,CASSYSGRSTDTQYF
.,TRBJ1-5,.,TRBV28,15,TGTGCCAGCAGTTATGGTTTGAGGAGCAATCAGCCCCAGCATTTT,CASSYGLRSNQPQHF
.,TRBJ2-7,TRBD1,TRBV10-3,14,TGTGCCATCAGCCCGGGACAGGGTTCCTACGAGCAGTACTTC,CAISPGQGSYEQYF
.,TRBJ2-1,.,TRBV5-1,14,TGCGCCAGCAGCTTGTTGCAGGGTAGGGGTGAGCAGTTCTTC,CASSLLQGRGEQFF
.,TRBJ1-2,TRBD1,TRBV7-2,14,TGTGCCAGCAGCTTAGAGGGCAGGGGGCATGGCTACACCTTC,CASSLEGRGHGYTF
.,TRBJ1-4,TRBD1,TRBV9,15,TGTGCCAGCAGCGCACAGGGGGCTTGGGTTGAAAAACTGTTTTTT,CASSAQGAWVEKLFF